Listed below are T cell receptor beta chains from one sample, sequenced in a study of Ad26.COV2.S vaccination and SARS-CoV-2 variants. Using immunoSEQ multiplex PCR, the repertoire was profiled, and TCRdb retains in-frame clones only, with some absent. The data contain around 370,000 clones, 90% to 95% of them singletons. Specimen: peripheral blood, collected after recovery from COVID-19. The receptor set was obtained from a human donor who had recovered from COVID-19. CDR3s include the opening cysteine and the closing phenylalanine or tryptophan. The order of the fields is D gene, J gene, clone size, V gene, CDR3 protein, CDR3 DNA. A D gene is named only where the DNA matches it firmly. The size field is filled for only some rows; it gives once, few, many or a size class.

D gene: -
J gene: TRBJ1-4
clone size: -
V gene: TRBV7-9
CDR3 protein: CASSFVRETEKLFF
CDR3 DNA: TGTGCCAGCAGCTTTGTCAGGGAAACTGAAAAACTGTTTTTT

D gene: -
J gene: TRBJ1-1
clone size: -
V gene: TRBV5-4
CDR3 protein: CASSLDSGGTEAFF
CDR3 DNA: TGTGCCAGCAGCTTGGACTCGGGTGGCACTGAAGCTTTCTTT

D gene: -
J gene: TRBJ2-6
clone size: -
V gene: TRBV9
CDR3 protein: CASSWTVESGANVLTF
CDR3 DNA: TGTGCCAGCAGCTGGACCGTTGAATCTGGGGCCAACGTCCTGACTTTC

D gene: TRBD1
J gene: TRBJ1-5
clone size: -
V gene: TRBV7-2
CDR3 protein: CASSPPRQGGNQPQHF
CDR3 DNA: TGTGCCAGCAGCCCGCCTAGACAGGGTGGCAATCAGCCCCAGCATTTT

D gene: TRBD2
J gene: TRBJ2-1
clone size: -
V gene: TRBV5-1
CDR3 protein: CASSLALLSSGGAYNEQFF
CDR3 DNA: TGCGCCAGCAGCTTGGCTCTGCTTTCTAGCGGGGGGGCCTACAATGAGCAGTTCTTC

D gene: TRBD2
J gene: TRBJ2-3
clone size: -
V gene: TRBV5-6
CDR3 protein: CASSLPGTSSSDTQYF
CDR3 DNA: TGTGCCAGCAGCTTGCCCGGGACTAGTTCCTCAGATACGCAGTATTTT

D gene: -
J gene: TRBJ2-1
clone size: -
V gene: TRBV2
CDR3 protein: CASIPNGQRFNEQFF
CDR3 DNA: TGTGCCAGCATCCCCAATGGACAGCGTTTTAATGAGCAGTTCTTC

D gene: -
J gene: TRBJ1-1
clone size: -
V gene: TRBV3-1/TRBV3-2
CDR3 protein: CASSQVENTEAFF
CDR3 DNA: TGTGCCAGCAGCCAAGTAGAGAACACTGAAGCTTTCTTT

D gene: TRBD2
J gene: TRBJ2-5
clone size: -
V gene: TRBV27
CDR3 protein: CASSLSWEGIGETQYF
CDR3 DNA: TGTGCCAGCAGTTTATCGTGGGAGGGAATAGGAGAGACCCAGTACTTC

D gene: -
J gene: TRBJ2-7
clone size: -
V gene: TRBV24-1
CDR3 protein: CATSDPGQPTVQYF
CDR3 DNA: TGTGCCACCAGTGATCCTGGACAGCCGACTGTGCAGTACTTC

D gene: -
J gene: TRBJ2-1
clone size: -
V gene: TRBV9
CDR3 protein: CASSVGRYNEQFF
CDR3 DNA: TGTGCCAGCAGCGTAGGAAGGTACAATGAGCAGTTCTTC

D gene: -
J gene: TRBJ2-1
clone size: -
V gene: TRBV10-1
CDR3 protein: CASRLRDFSYNEQFF
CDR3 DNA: TGCGCCAGCAGACTCCGGGACTTCTCCTACAATGAGCAGTTCTTC

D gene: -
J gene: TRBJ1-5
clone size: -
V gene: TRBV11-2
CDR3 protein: CASSEEFSNQPQHF
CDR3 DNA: TGTGCCAGCAGCGAAGAGTTTAGCAATCAGCCCCAGCATTTT

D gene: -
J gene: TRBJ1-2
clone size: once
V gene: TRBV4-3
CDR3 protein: CASSQDVFRQGGYTF
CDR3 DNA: TGCGCCAGCAGCCAAGATGTTTTTAGGCAGGGGGGCTACACCTTC

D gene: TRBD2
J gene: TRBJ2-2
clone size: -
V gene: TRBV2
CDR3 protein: CASKGRGGRYTDTGELFF
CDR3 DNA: TGTGCCAGCAAAGGACGGGGGGGCCGGTATACGGACACCGGGGAGCTGTTTTTT

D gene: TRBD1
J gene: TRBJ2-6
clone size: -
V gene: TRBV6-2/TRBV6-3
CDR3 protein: CASSPLGGATESGANVLTF
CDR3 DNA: TGTGCCAGCAGTCCGTTAGGGGGCGCGACAGAGTCTGGGGCCAACGTCCTGACTTTC

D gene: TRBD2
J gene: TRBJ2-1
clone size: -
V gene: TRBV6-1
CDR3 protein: CASSVVGGGETYNEQFF
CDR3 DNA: TGTGCCAGCAGTGTAGTCGGCGGGGGTGAAACCTACAATGAGCAGTTCTTC

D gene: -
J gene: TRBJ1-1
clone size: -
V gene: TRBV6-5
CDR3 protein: CASRRWERDTEAFF
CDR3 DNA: TGTGCCAGCAGACGCTGGGAAAGAGACACTGAAGCTTTCTTT

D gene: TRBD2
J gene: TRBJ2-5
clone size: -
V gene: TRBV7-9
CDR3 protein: CASSLVAGDQETQYF
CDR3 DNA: TGTGCCAGCAGCTTAGTAGCGGGGGACCAAGAGACCCAGTACTTC

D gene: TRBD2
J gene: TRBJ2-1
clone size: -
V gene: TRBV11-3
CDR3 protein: CASSQTPGLAGGEQFF
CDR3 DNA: TGTGCCAGCAGCCAGACTCCGGGACTAGCGGGAGGGGAGCAGTTCTTC

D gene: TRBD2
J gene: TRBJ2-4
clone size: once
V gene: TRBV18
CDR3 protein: CASSPPGGSKAKNIQYF
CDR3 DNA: TGTGCCAGCTCACCACCGGGGGGGAGCAAAGCCAAAAACATTCAGTACTTC

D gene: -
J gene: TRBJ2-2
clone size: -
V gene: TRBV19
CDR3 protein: CASSTGTNTGELFF
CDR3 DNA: TGTGCCAGTAGTACCGGGACAAACACCGGGGAGCTGTTTTTT

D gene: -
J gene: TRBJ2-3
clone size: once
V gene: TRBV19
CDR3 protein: CASNGKSTDTQYF
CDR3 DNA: TGTGCCTCAAACGGGAAAAGCACAGATACGCAGTATTTT

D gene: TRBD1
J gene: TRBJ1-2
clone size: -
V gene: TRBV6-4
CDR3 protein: CASSETGGRGYTF
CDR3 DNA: TGTGCCAGCAGTGAGACAGGGGGCAGGGGCTACACCTTC

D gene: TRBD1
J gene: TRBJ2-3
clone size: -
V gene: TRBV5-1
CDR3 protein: CASSPGQDTDTQYF
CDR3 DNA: TGCGCCAGCAGCCCGGGACAGGACACAGATACGCAGTATTTT